What follows are 24 T cell receptor beta chains derived from one specimen sequenced in a study of T cell responses to AZD1222 COVID-19 vaccine. Sequenced by immunoSEQ multiplex PCR; TCRdb stores in-frame clones only, minus some. The data show more than 150,000 clones, around 90% seen once. The specimen comprised peripheral blood, sampled on day 0 of AZD1222 vaccination. These receptors were taken from an adult in good health.

V gene TRBV27 combines with J gene TRBJ1-6; no definite D call. CDR3 length: 15 amino acids. The germline CDR1 and CDR2 sequences are MNHEY and SMNVEV (reference sequence). V dropped 0 bases and J dropped 10 bases, with 13 bases sitting between them. CDR3 loop: CASSLSSRSGSPLHF. CDR3 in DNA: TGTGCCAGCAGTTTATCCTCACGATCGGGGTCACCCCTCCACTTT.

The chain combines TRBV5-5 with TRBJ2-7; the D is unclear. The CDR3 is 14 residues long. Per germline, CDR1 SGHKS and CDR2 YYEKEE (reference sequence). Trimming removed 0 bases at V and 2 bases at J, with 9 bases between. Here the CDR3 reads CASSLEQSPYEQYF. CDR3 coding DNA: TGTGCCAGCAGCTTGGAACAGAGTCCCTACGAGCAGTACTTC.

J is TRBJ1-3 and V is TRBV7-2, with D possibly matching TRBD1 (6 bases). The germline CDR1 and CDR2 sequences are SGHTA and FQGNSA. The CDR3 has 15 residues. The V and J ends lost 1 base and 4 bases respectively, with 11 bases between them. CDR3 DNA: TGTGCCAGCAGCTTAGTGGCTGGGGGCGGAAACACCATATATTTT. It translates to CASSLVAGGGNTIYF.

Here the CDR3 DNA reads TGTGCCAGCAGCCCACTGAGCGGGGGGGCCGGTGAGCAGTTCTTC. Its translation: CASSPLSGGAGEQFF. The V and J genes are TRBV6-6 and TRBJ2-1; 10 nucleotides agree with TRBD2. Germline V gene data show CDR1 as MNHNY and CDR2 as SVGAGI (reference sequence). The CDR3 sequence is 15 residues long. The V and J ends lost 6 bases and 9 bases, in that order; junction bases with no gene match: 11.

The sample holds one count of this clone. V gene TRBV19 combines with J gene TRBJ2-3; D may be TRBD1 (5 bases). The CDR3 spans 16 residues. V lost 6 bases, J lost 1 base, and 17 bases lay in between. From germline, CDR1 is LNHDA and CDR2 SQIVND (reference sequence). As DNA, the CDR3 is TGTGCCAGTAGCGAAACGCGACAGCTCCGCACAGATACGCAGTATTTT. Encoded protein: CASSETRQLRTDTQYF. Full variable domain (outside the CDR3, taken from reference TRBV19 and TRBJ2-3): DGGITQSPKYLFRKEGQNVTLSCEQNLNHDAMYWYRQDPGQGLRLIYYSQIVNDFQKGDIAEGYSVSREKKESFPLTVTSAQKNPTAFYLCASSETRQLRTDTQYFGPGTRLTVL.

This chain joins TRBV5-8 and TRBJ2-7; no clear D gene. Germline V gene data show CDR1 as SGHTS and CDR2 as YDEGEE. The CDR3 contains 13 residues. Trimming took 0 bases from V and 0 from J, leaving 4 bases between them. CDR3 coding DNA: TGTGCCAGCAGCTTGGGTAGCTCCTACGAGCAGTACTTC. Protein sequence: CASSLGSSYEQYF.

The CDR3 DNA follows: TGTGCCAGCAGCCCCGGGCCAACGGACGGGGAGCTGTTTTTT. It specifies CASSPGPTDGELFF. The V and J genes are TRBV7-2 and TRBJ2-2; D gene unclear. The V and J ends lost 5 bases and 7 bases respectively, with 14 bases between them. CDR1 SGHTA and CDR2 FQGNSA come from the germline V gene. The CDR3 is 14 amino acids.

The chain has TRBV6-8 and TRBJ1-4, with D perhaps matching TRBD1 (5 bases). CDR3 size: 17 residues. CDR1 is MNHGY and CDR2 is SAAAGT in the germline V gene. Trimming removed 8 bases at V and 8 bases at J, with 27 bases between. CDR3 DNA: TGTGCCAGCCCCGGTGCGGGGGTGGGGGTCCTCAACGAAAAACTGTTTTTT. This encodes CASPGAGVGVLNEKLFF.

The chain links TRBV29-1 to TRBJ2-7, with 11 bases that match TRBD2. This CDR3 is built from 13 residues. Trimming cost V 6 bases and J 9 bases; bases outside gene matches: 10. Germline lookup yields CDR1 SQVTM and CDR2 ANQGSEA. The CDR3 region is CSVAGTSGSWQYF. The CDR3 nucleotides read TGCAGCGTCGCCGGGACTAGCGGTTCTTGGCAGTACTTC.

This chain's CDR3 is CASSASGANVLTF. As DNA, the CDR3 is TGTGCCAGCAGTGCCTCCGGGGCCAACGTCCTGACTTTC. The chain links TRBV2 to TRBJ2-6; D gene unclear. This CDR3 comprises 13 residues. Per germline, CDR1 SNHLY and CDR2 FYNNEI. V was trimmed by 4 bases and J by 4 bases, leaving 5 bases between them.

The rearrangement links TRBV6-1 to TRBJ1-4, with 11 positions matching TRBD1. Trimming at V came to 2 bases and at J to 7 bases, leaving 9 bases not matched to a gene. The germline gives CDR1 MNHNS, CDR2 SASEGT. The CDR3 has 17 amino acids. The CDR3 bases are TGTGCCAGCAGTGAATCAGCCGGGACAGGGGGTCCTGAAAAACTGTTTTTT. Its protein is CASSESAGTGGPEKLFF.

J is TRBJ2-3 and V is TRBV24-1, with D uncertain. The CDR3 is made up of 15 amino acids. CDR1 and CDR2 (germline): KGHDR, SFDVKD. V gave up 0 bases and J gave up 5 bases, with 11 bases separating them. CDR3 residues: CATSDLTRAGDTQYF. The CDR3 DNA sequence: TGTGCCACCAGTGATTTGACACGGGCAGGAGATACGCAGTATTTT.

As DNA, the CDR3 is TGTGCCAGCAGTTCGCAGAGCGGGGGGGCCATCAATGAGCAGTTCTTC. Amino acids: CASSSQSGGAINEQFF. The V call is TRBV6-5, the J call TRBJ2-1; 10 bases are a match to TRBD2. Trimming removed 4 bases from V and 6 bases from J; junction bases left unmatched: 9. Looked up from germline, CDR1 is MNHEY and CDR2 is SVGAGI. The CDR3 totals 16 residues.

V is TRBV28 and J is TRBJ1-5; 7 bases are shared with TRBD1. Trimming took 4 bases from V and 2 from J; bases not matched to a gene: 11. The germline V gene has CDR1 MDHEN and CDR2 SYDVKM. This CDR3 has 17 amino acids. The DNA of the CDR3 is TGTGCCAGCAGTTCCAGACCTACCAGGGGGGGCAATCAGCCCCAGCATTTT. The encoded protein is CASSSRPTRGGNQPQHF.

The chain combines TRBV29-1 with TRBJ1-2; D unresolved. V was pared by 5 bases and J by 0 bases, with 7 bases between. This CDR3 region has 12 residues. Germline CDR1 reads SQVTM; CDR2 reads ANQGSEA. The CDR3 bases are TGCAGCGTTACAGACCCTAACTATGGCTACACCTTC. It translates to CSVTDPNYGYTF. The complete variable domain, with remaining parts taken from reference TRBV29-1 and TRBJ1-2, reads SAVISQKPSRDICQRGTSLTIQCQVDSQVTMMFWYRQQPGQSLTLIATANQGSEATYESGFVIDKFPISRPNLTFSTLTVSNMSPEDSSIYLCSVTDPNYGYTFGSGTRLTVV.

J is TRBJ1-1 and V is TRBV5-5; D gene uncertain. The CDR3 is made up of 14 amino acids. Trimming removed 4 bases at V and 2 bases at J, with 12 bases between. Germline V gene sequence: CDR1 SGHKS, CDR2 YYEKEE (reference sequence). CDR3 loop: CASSPQTRNTEAFF. CDR3 nucleotides: TGTGCCAGCAGCCCACAGACACGTAACACTGAAGCTTTCTTT. Combining the CDR3 with reference TRBV5-5 and TRBJ1-1 gives the whole variable domain DAGVTQSPTHLIKTRGQQVTLRCSPISGHKSVSWYQQVLGQGPQFIFQYYEKEERGRGNFPDRFSARQFPNYSSELNVNALLLGDSALYLCASSPQTRNTEAFFGQGTRLTVV.

Written as DNA, the CDR3 is TGTGCCAGCAGCCCCCGGACTAGCGGGAGGGGAAACATTCAGTACTTC. Protein sequence: CASSPRTSGRGNIQYF. The V gene is TRBV7-2, the J gene TRBJ2-4; 15 nucleotides line up with TRBD2. Trimming cost V 5 bases and J 6 bases; bases outside gene matches: 5. This CDR3 has 16 residues. Germline V CDR1 and CDR2: SGHTA, FQGNSA.

The chain has TRBV11-2 and TRBJ2-6; weak D call: TRBD2 (5 bases). There are 14 residues in the CDR3. Trimming cost V 11 bases and J 0 bases, with 11 bases left between them. The germline CDR1 and CDR2 sequences are SGHAT and FQNNGV. CDR3 sequence (DNA): TGTGCCTCACAAACTAGCTCTGGGGCCAACGTCCTGACTTTC. It specifies CASQTSSGANVLTF.

This clone was seen once. The rearrangement links TRBV30 to TRBJ1-4, with D maybe TRBD1 (5 bases). From germline, CDR1 is GTSNPN and CDR2 SVGIG (reference sequence). Between the trimmed V and J ends, which lost 4 bases and 7 bases, there was a span of 10 bases. There are 12 residues in the CDR3. CDR3 DNA: TGTGCCTGGAACTCAGGGTTTGAAAAACTGTTTTTT. It encodes CAWNSGFEKLFF.

The chain links TRBV27 to TRBJ2-7, with 11 bases lining up with TRBD1. The length of the CDR3 is 16 residues. The V gene end was trimmed by 4 bases and the J gene end by 3 bases; junction bases not matched to a gene: 8. Germline V CDR1 and CDR2: MNHEY, SMNVEV (reference sequence). The CDR3 nucleotides are TGTGCCAGCAGTTCCCCATCGGGACAGGGGGTCTACGAGCAGTACTTC. This gives the protein CASSSPSGQGVYEQYF.

The rearrangement uses TRBV28 and TRBJ1-2; D is unclear. CDR1 and CDR2 (germline): MDHEN, SYDVKM. The CDR3 consists of 13 residues. Trimming stripped 6 bases from V and 1 base from J, with 9 bases between. The CDR3 sequence: CASRLGVNYGYTF. CDR3 coding DNA: TGTGCCAGCAGGCTAGGTGTTAACTATGGCTACACCTTC.

The chain employs TRBV9 and TRBJ2-3, with D possibly matching TRBD2 (6 bases). The CDR3 spans 15 residues. V was trimmed by 0 bases and J by 3 bases, leaving 11 bases between them. Germline V gives CDR1 SGDLS, CDR2 YYNGEE. The CDR3 nucleotides are TGTGCCAGCAGCGTAGGGCTAGCGTTGACAGATACGCAGTATTTT. This codes for CASSVGLALTDTQYF.

The CDR3 DNA reads as TGTGCCAGCAGCCTCTCCAGCAGGATCGGAGATACGCAGTATTTT. Its protein product is CASSLSSRIGDTQYF. The genes are TRBV6-2 or TRBV6-3 and TRBJ2-3, with D unresolved. This CDR3 spans 15 amino acids. The V gene's germline CDR1 is MNHEY and CDR2 SVGEGT. The V end was cut by 6 bases, the J end by 5 bases, with 18 bases between.

The chain is built from TRBV5-4 and TRBJ2-1; the D gene could be TRBD1 or TRBD2 (5 bases each). Germline CDR1 SGHNT, CDR2 YYREEE (reference sequence). The CDR3 extends over 16 amino acids. V shed 2 bases and J shed 3 bases, with 15 bases lying between them. CDR3 sequence reads: CASSFVSGTVYNEQFF. The CDR3 region has the DNA TGTGCCAGCAGCTTCGTTTCCGGGACGGTCTACAATGAGCAGTTCTTC.